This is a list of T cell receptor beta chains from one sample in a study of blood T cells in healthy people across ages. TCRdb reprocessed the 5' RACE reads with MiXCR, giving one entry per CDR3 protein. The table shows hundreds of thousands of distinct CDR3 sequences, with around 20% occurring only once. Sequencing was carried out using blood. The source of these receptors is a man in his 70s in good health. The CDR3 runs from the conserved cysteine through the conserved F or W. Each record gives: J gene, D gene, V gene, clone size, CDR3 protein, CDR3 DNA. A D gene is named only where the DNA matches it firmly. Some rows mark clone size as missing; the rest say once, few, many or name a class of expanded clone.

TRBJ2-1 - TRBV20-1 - CSPRSYNEQFF TGCAGTCCTCGCTCCTACAATGAGCAGTTCTTC
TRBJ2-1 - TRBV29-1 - CSVGLKEQFF TGCAGCGTTGGACTAAAAGAGCAGTTCTTC
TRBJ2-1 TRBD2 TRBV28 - CARNEPGTSGSHEQFF TGTGCCAGAAACGAACCAGGGACTAGCGGGAGCCATGAGCAGTTCTTC
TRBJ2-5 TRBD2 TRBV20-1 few CSARDMTSGGPLYF TGCAGTGCTAGAGATATGACTAGCGGGGGCCCCCTGTACTTC
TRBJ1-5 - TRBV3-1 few CASSQDVGQPQHF TGTGCCAGCAGCCAAGATGTGGGACAGCCCCAGCATTTT
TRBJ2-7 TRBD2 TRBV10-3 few CAISESRGGGLGGDEQYF TGTGCCATCAGTGAGTCTCGAGGAGGGGGTCTCGGGGGGGACGAGCAGTACTTC
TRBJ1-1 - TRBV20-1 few CSARPVRDTEAFF TGCAGTGCTAGGCCAGTAAGGGACACTGAAGCTTTCTTT
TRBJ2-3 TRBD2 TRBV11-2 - CASSFLSGLAGVDTQYF TGTGCCAGCAGCTTTCTATCGGGACTAGCGGGGGTGGATACGCAGTATTTT
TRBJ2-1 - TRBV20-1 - CSATPRGNEQFF TGCAGTGCTACCCCAAGAGGGAATGAGCAGTTCTTC
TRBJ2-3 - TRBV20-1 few CSAITDRGAGTDTQYF TGCAGTGCCATAACCGATCGGGGGGCAGGCACAGATACGCAGTATTTT
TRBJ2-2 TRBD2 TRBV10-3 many CAISPSGNTGELFF TGTGCCATCAGCCCTAGCGGCAACACCGGGGAGCTGTTTTTT
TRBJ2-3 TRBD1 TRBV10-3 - CAIRSQGQTDTQYF TGTGCCATCAGATCACAGGGACAGACAGATACGCAGTATTTT
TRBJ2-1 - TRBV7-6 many CASSLGAQLGEQFF TGTGCCAGCAGCTTAGGGGCCCAACTAGGGGAGCAGTTCTTC
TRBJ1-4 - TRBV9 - CASSVGVTGAEKLFF TGTGCCAGCAGCGTAGGGGTCACTGGTGCTGAAAAACTGTTTTTT
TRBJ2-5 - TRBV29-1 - CSEKGGGETQYF TGCAGCGAGAAGGGTGGGGGGGAGACCCAGTACTTC
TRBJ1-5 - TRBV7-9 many CASSLVGQVLQPQHF TGTGCCAGCAGCTTAGTTGGGCAGGTTTTGCAGCCCCAGCATTTT
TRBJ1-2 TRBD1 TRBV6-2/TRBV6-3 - CASSYFGTGVRDTF TGTGCCAGCAGTTACTTTGGGACAGGGGTCCGGGACACCTTC
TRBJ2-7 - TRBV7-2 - CASSGPVLYEQYF TGTGCCAGCTCCGGACCCGTCCTCTACGAGCAGTACTTC
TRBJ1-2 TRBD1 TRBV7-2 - CASSARTGRDGYTF TGTGCCAGCAGCGCCCGGACAGGGCGGGATGGCTACACCTTC
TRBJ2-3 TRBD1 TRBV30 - CAWSATGVPTDTQYF TGTGCCTGGAGCGCGACAGGGGTCCCCACAGATACGCAGTATTTT
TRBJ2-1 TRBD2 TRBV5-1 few CASSLNLAGGPSSYNEQFF TGCGCCAGCAGCTTAAACCTAGCGGGAGGGCCGAGTTCCTACAATGAGCAGTTCTTC
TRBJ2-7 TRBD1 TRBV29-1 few CSVELGQGKEQYF TGCAGCGTTGAATTGGGACAGGGCAAGGAGCAGTACTTC
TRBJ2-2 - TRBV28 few CASSIAEGVAGELFF TGTGCCAGCAGTATAGCGGAAGGGGTAGCCGGGGAGCTGTTTTTT
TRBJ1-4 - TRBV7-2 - CASSITGGRTNEKLFF TGTGCCAGCAGCATTACAGGAGGGCGGACTAATGAAAAACTGTTTTTT
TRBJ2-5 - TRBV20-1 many CSARDPRGATLGTQYF TGCAGTGCTAGAGATCCTCGGGGGGCGACCCTCGGGACCCAGTACTTC
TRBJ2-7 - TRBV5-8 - CASSFGGHSYEQYF TGTGCCAGCAGCTTCGGCGGTCACTCCTACGAGCAGTACTTC
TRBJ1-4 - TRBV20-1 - CSARDNEELFF TGCAGTGCTCGGGACAATGAAGAACTGTTTTTT
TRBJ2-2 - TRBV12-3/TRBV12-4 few CASSSWTENTGELFF TGTGCCAGCAGCTCCTGGACAGAGAACACCGGGGAGCTGTTTTTT
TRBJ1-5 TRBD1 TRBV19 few CASSTRGPLNQPQHF TGTGCCAGTAGTACCAGGGGGCCCCTCAATCAGCCCCAGCATTTT
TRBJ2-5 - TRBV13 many CASSSEPETQYF TGTGCCAGCAGCTCCGAACCCGAGACCCAGTACTTC
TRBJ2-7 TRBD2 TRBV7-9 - CASSQSGRSYEQYF TGTGCCAGCAGCCAAAGCGGGAGGAGCTACGAGCAGTACTTC
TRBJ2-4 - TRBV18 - CASSTQGLVTKNIQYF TGTGCCAGCTCAACACAGGGTCTCGTTACCAAAAACATTCAGTACTTC
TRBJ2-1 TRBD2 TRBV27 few CASSYLAGANEQFF TGTGCCAGCAGTTACCTAGCGGGAGCCAATGAGCAGTTCTTC
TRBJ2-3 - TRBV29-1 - CSVAGRADTDTQYF TGCAGCGTTGCCGGCAGGGCGGACACAGATACGCAGTATTTT
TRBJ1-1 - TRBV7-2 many CASSFDGTEAFF TGTGCCAGCAGCTTTGACGGCACTGAAGCTTTCTTT
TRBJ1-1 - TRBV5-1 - CASTVGLNTEAFF TGCGCCAGCACCGTCGGATTGAACACTGAAGCTTTCTTT
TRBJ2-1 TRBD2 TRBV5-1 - CASSLGLARHYNEQFF TGCGCCAGCAGCTTGGGACTAGCGCGACACTACAATGAGCAGTTCTTC
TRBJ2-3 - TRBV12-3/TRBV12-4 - CASSFQRSTDTQYF TGTGCCAGCAGTTTTCAGCGATCCACAGATACGCAGTATTTT
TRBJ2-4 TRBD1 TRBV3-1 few CASSSRQGLFPIQYF TGTGCCAGCAGCTCCCGACAGGGCCTCTTCCCCATTCAGTACTTC
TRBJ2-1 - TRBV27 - CASSFGAKNEQFF TGTGCCAGCAGTTTTGGGGCTAAGAATGAGCAGTTCTTC
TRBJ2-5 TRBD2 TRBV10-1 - CASSAAGAVETQYF TGCGCCAGCAGTGCTGCGGGAGCTGTGGAGACCCAGTACTTC
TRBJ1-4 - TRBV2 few CASIGGPTNEKLFF TGTGCCAGCATCGGGGGCCCAACTAATGAAAAACTGTTTTTT
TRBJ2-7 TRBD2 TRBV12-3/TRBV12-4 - CASKSGKVEQYF TGTGCCAGCAAGAGCGGGAAGGTCGAGCAGTACTTC
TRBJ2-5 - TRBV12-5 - CASGLGGAETQYF TGTGCTAGTGGCCTTGGGGGCGCGGAGACCCAGTACTTC
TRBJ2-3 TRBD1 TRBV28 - CASSLPGTGGNTQYF TGTGCCAGCAGTTTACCCGGGACAGGGGGCAATACGCAGTATTTT
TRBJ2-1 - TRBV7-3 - CASSANKVNEQFF TGTGCCAGCTCAGCAAATAAAGTCAATGAGCAGTTCTTC
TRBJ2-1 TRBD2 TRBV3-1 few CASSQDPKWAGVVDEQFF TGTGCCAGCAGCCAAGATCCCAAGTGGGCGGGAGTTGTAGATGAGCAGTTCTTC
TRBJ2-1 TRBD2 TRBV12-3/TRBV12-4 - CASSFRTSGSTYNEQFF TGTGCCAGCAGTTTTAGGACTAGCGGGTCCACCTACAATGAGCAGTTCTTC